Listed here are 7 T cell receptor beta chains from one sample, sequenced in a study of cytomegalovirus exposure and HLA in healthy donors. PCR was performed using 60 Vbeta and 13 Jbeta primers. The table came from immunoSEQ multiplex PCR; TCRdb's copy has only in-frame clones and leaves some out. Among tens of thousands of clones, 70% to 80% were seen once, and the ten largest hold around 3.2%. Sequencing used PBMCs. These receptors originate from a man aged 50 to 60 in good health and CMV-seropositive.

The genes are TRBV5-4 and TRBJ1-1, with D perhaps matching TRBD1 (6 bases). This CDR3 comprises 16 residues. V lost 1 base, J lost 0 bases, and 13 bases lay in between. The germline CDR1 and CDR2 sequences are SGHNT and YYREEE (reference sequence). The CDR3 is CASSLFGQSMNTEAFF. The CDR3, as DNA: TGTGCCAGCAGCTTGTTTGGACAGTCAATGAACACTGAAGCTTTCTTT.

J is TRBJ1-5 and V is TRBV10-3; no reliable D call. Germline V gene data show CDR1 as ENHRY and CDR2 as SYGVKD. The CDR3 length is 13 residues. The V end was cut by 6 bases, the J end by 3 bases, with 9 bases between. The DNA of the CDR3 is TGTGCCATCAGCTTTACTAACAATCAGCCCCAGCATTTT. Translation gives CAISFTNNQPQHF.

This chain uses TRBV18 with TRBJ2-2, with TRBD2 matching over 10 bases. Unmatched junction bases numbered 6, after V lost 6 bases and J lost 5 bases. The CDR3 is made up of 15 amino acids. CDR1 is KGHSH, CDR2 LQKENI, per germline. CDR3 loop: CASSGATSGTGELFF. The CDR3 DNA is TGTGCCAGCTCCGGAGCGACTAGCGGGACCGGGGAGCTGTTTTTT.

This chain joins TRBV30 and TRBJ1-5, with TRBD1 matching 7 bases. V lost 2 bases and J lost 5; bases outside the gene matches: 9. The CDR3 consists of 15 residues. Germline assignment: CDR1 GTSNPN and CDR2 SVGIG (reference sequence). The CDR3 region is CAWSTDRVSHQPQHF. The CDR3, as DNA: TGTGCCTGGAGTACTGACAGGGTGTCACATCAGCCCCAGCATTTT.

This chain connects TRBV19 to TRBJ2-4; 7 bases are a match to TRBD2. With 1 base clipped from V and 1 base from J, the junction kept 16 bases outside the gene matches. CDR1 LNHDA and CDR2 SQIVND come from the germline V gene (reference sequence). The CDR3 length is 20 residues. CDR3 DNA sequence: TGTGCCAGTAGTATAGGAGCATGGGAAGGCGGGAGCATGGCCAAAAACATTCAGTACTTC. It codes for CASSIGAWEGGSMAKNIQYF.

This chain joins TRBV30 and TRBJ2-5; TRBD2 matches at 7 bases. Germline loops: CDR1 GTSNPN, CDR2 SVGIG (reference sequence). CDR3 size: 15 residues. V dropped 2 bases and J dropped 2; count of bases not matched to a gene: 8. CDR3 in DNA: TGTGCCTGGAGTCCCCTCACTAGCGTGCAAGAGACCCAGTACTTC. Encoded protein: CAWSPLTSVQETQYF.

The CDR3 is CASSYTSGRASETQYF. CDR3 sequence (DNA): TGTGCCAGCAGTTATACTAGCGGGAGGGCCTCGGAGACCCAGTACTTC. The rearrangement uses TRBV6-5 and TRBJ2-5; TRBD2 matches at 13 bases. The CDR3 contains 16 residues. The V segment lost 3 bases and the J segment 5 bases; nucleotides outside the gene matches: 6. Germline CDR1 is MNHEY and CDR2 is SVGAGI.